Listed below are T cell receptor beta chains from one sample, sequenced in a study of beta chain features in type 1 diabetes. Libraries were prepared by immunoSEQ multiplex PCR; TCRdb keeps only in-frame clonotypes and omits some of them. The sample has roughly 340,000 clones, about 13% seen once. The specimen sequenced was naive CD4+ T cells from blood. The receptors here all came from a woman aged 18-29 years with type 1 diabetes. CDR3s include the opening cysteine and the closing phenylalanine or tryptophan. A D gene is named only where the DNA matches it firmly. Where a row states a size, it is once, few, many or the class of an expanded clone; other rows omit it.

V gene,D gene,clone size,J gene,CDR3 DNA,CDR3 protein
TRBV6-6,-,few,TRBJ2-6,TGTGCCACCATTTCAGGGGATGGGGCCAACGTCCTGACTTTC,CATISGDGANVLTF
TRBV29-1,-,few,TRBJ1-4,TGCAGCGTTGCCACAGGGCCTAATGAAAAACTGTTTTTT,CSVATGPNEKLFF
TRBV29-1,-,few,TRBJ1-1,TGCAGCGTTGGGTCCAGGAAGAACACTGAAGCTTTCTTT,CSVGSRKNTEAFF
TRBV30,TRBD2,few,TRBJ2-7,TGTGCCTGGAGCCGTCCTAGCGGGATCTACGAGCAGTACTTC,CAWSRPSGIYEQYF
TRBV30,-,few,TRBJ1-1,TGTGCCTGGAGTGCGACATCCTCCACTGAAGCTTTCTTT,CAWSATSSTEAFF
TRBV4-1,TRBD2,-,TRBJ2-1,TGCGCCAGCAGCCAAGGGGGACCACTAGCGGGAGTAATCAATGAGCAGTTCTTC,CASSQGGPLAGVINEQFF
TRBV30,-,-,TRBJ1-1,TGTGCCTGGAAGCGCACTGAAGCTTTCTTT,CAWKRTEAFF
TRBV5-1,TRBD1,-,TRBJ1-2,TGCGCCAGCAGAATTGGACAGGTCAACTATGGCTACACCTTC,CASRIGQVNYGYTF
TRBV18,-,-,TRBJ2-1,TGTGCCAGCTCACCCGCGGGCCAGAGCTCCTACAATGAGCAGTTCTTC,CASSPAGQSSYNEQFF
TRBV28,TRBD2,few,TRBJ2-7,TGTGCCAGCGGTAGCGGGGACTACGAGCAGTACTTC,CASGSGDYEQYF
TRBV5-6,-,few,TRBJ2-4,TGTGCCAGCAGCTTGTCACAGATCGATCTAGCCAAAAACATTCAGTACTTC,CASSLSQIDLAKNIQYF
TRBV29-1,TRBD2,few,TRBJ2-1,TGCAGCGTTGAAGTCTTGATAGGAGATAGCGGGAGAAGGGGAAGCTCCTACAATGAGCAGTTCTTC,CSVEVLIGDSGRRGSSYNEQFF
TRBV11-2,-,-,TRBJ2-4,TGTGCCAGCAGCGGTATAGCGGCTACAGCCAAAAACATTCAGTACTTC,CASSGIAATAKNIQYF
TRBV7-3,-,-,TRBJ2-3,TGTGCCAGCAGCTTGCGGGCTCTCCCTAGCACAGATACGCAGTATTTT,CASSLRALPSTDTQYF
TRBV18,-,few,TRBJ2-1,TGTGCCAGCTCACCACCGGTGAGGCTGGATGAGCAGTTCTTC,CASSPPVRLDEQFF
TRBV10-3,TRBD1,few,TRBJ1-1,TGTGCCATCAGCCGAGGGGGCGAGCACGACACTGAAGCTTTCTTT,CAISRGGEHDTEAFF
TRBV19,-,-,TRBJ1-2,TGTGCCAGTAGTACACCAGGGAACCCTCGGCGTGGCTACACCTTC,CASSTPGNPRRGYTF
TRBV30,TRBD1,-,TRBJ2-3,TGTGCCTGGAGCCCGACAGGGAATCTAGATACGCAGTATTTT,CAWSPTGNLDTQYF
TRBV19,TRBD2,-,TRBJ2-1,TGTGCCAGTAGTATAGATCTCTCTAGCGGGAGGTTAGGGGAGCAGTTCTTC,CASSIDLSSGRLGEQFF
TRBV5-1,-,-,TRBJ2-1,TGCGCCAGCAGCTTCGGGGGTGAGTCCTACAATGAGCAGTTCTTC,CASSFGGESYNEQFF
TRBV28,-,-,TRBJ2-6,TGTGCCAGCAGTGCTTGGCGGATGAGACAGAGAATCCTCTCTGGGGCCAACGTCCTGACTTTC,CASSAWRMRQRILSGANVLTF
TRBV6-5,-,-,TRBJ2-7,TGTGCCAGCTGGGCATCCGAATCCTACGAGCAGTACTTC,CASWASESYEQYF
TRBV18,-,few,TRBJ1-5,TGTGCCAGCTCATCCTACAGCAATCAGCCCCAGCATTTT,CASSSYSNQPQHF
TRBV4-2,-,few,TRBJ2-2,TGTGCCAGCAGCCCTCCTCTCAACACCGGGGAGCTGTTTTTT,CASSPPLNTGELFF
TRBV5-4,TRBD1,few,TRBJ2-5,TGTGCCAGCAGCTCGGACAGGGGCAAGACCCAGTACTTC,CASSSDRGKTQYF
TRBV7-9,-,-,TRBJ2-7,TGTGCCAGCAGCCCGTACCCCGAGGGAGCAGGCGTCTACGAGCAGTACTTC,CASSPYPEGAGVYEQYF
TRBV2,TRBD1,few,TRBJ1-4,TGTGCCAGCAGTCCCCAAGGACAGGAACTGTTTTTT,CASSPQGQELFF
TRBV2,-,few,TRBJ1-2,TGTGCCAGCAGTCAGACAGGCCCGGCTGGGGGCTACACCTTC,CASSQTGPAGGYTF
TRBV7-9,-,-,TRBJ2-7,TGTGCCAGCAGCTTAGTCTGGGGGGGGCTGTACGAGCAGTACTTC,CASSLVWGGLYEQYF
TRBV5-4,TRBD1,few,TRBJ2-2,TGTGCCAGCAGCTTGGACAGGGGGGCCTCCGGGGAGCTGTTTTTT,CASSLDRGASGELFF
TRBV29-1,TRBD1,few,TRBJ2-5,TGCAGCGTTGAGGGACAGGGGGCGCGTGAGACCCAGTACTTC,CSVEGQGARETQYF
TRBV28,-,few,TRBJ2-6,TGTGCCAGCAGTTCCGAGACTTTCTCTGGGGCCAACGTCCTGACTTTC,CASSSETFSGANVLTF
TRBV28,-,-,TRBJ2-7,TGTGCCAGCAGTTTAGGAGGGTACGAGCAGTACTTC,CASSLGGYEQYF
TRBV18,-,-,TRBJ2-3,TGTGCCAGCTCACCATCTCAGTTTCAGGATACGCAGTATTTT,CASSPSQFQDTQYF
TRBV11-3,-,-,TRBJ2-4,TGTGCCAGCAGCTTAGTTGGGAACAGGGAAGCCAAAAACATTCAGTACTTC,CASSLVGNREAKNIQYF
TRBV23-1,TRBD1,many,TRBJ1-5,TGCGCCGGGCAACAGGGGGGTCAGCCCCAGCATTTT,CAGQQGGQPQHF
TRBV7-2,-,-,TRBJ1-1,TGTGCCAGCAGCTTAGAAACGGGAAGAGGGACTGAAGCTTTCTTT,CASSLETGRGTEAFF
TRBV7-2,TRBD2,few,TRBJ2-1,TGTGCCAGCAGCTCGTCTACCGGGACTAGTAATGAGCAGTTCTTC,CASSSSTGTSNEQFF
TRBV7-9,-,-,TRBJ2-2,TGTGCCAGCACGACGCAGGATAGCGCCGGGGAGCTGTTTTTT,CASTTQDSAGELFF
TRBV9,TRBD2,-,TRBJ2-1,TGTGCCAGCAGCCCCAGCTCTAGCGGGAGAACCAATGAGCAGTTCTTC,CASSPSSSGRTNEQFF
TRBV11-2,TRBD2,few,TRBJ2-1,TGTGCCAGCAGCTCACGCCAGGGACTAGCGGGAGGTTATGAGCAGTTCTTC,CASSSRQGLAGGYEQFF
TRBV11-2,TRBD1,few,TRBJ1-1,TGTGCCAGCAGCTTGAATCCGGGACAGGCGAAGTGGTCGAACACTGAAGCTTTCTTT,CASSLNPGQAKWSNTEAFF
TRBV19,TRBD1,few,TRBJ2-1,TGTGCCAGTAGTACCTGGACAGGGGGCAATGAGCAGTTCTTC,CASSTWTGGNEQFF
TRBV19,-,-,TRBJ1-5,TGTGCCAGTAGTATAGTGCGTGCGGGAAATCAGCCCCAGCATTTT,CASSIVRAGNQPQHF